The 31 T cell receptor beta chains below were found in one sample sequenced in a study of molecular identifiers for immune sequencing clone quantification. One entry per CDR3 protein, called by TCRdb with MiXCR from the PCR reads. The sample has around 470,000 distinct CDR3 sequences, 20% to 25% seen once. Material: naive CD8+ T cells from blood, with Jurkat cell RNA spiked in. As to subset: FACS-sorted CD8+CD4-CCR7+CD45RA+ naive T cells. The receptors come from a human donor in good health. Some libraries in this study had Jurkat cell RNA spiked in.

Concerning this clonotype itself: This may be a read error, as it is one base from a much larger clone. This chain connects TRBV2 to TRBJ2-1; D is possibly TRBD1 (5 bases). The length of the CDR3 is 13 residues. CDR1 SNHLY and CDR2 FYNNEI come from the germline V gene. CDR3 loop: CARNRPSYNGQFF. The CDR3 nucleotides read TGTGCCAGGAACAGGCCCTCCTACAATGGGCAGTTCTTC. Complete variable domain (other parts from reference TRBV2 and TRBJ2-1): EPEVTQTPSHQVTQMGQEVILRCVPISNHLYFYWYRQILGQKVEFLVSFYNNEISEKSEIFDDQFSVERPDGSNFTLKIRSTKLEDSAMYFCARNRPSYNGQFFGPGTRLTVL.

On this clonotype itself: It may be a read error: a sequence one base away is much more abundant. V gene TRBV12-3 or TRBV12-4 combines with J gene TRBJ1-5; no definite D call. This CDR3 contains 12 residues. CDR3 DNA sequence: TGTGCCAGCAGTTTTAGCAATCAGCCCCGGCATTTT. Protein sequence: CASSFSNQPRHF.

This clonotype was seen a few times. The chain uses TRBV9 and TRBJ2-1; TRBD1 matches 7 bases. Per the germline V gene, CDR1 is SGDLS and CDR2 is YYNGEE. Trimming cost V 4 bases and J 4 bases; bases outside gene matches: 5. The CDR3 contains 14 residues. The CDR3 loop reads CASSIRDSYNEQFF. The DNA for the CDR3 is TGTGCCAGCAGCATCCGGGACAGTTACAATGAGCAGTTCTTC.

This clonotype was detected many times. J is TRBJ2-3 and V is TRBV5-8; D is ambiguous. The CDR3 runs 11 residues. Germline CDR1 and CDR2: SGHTS and YDEGEE. V lost 4 bases and J lost 14, with 14 bases in between. For the CDR3, the DNA is TGTGCCAGCAGCCCCACGGAAGCCCGGTATTTT. Amino acids: CASSPTEARYF.

This clonotype came up many times. The V gene is TRBV29-1, the J gene TRBJ1-1; TRBD1 might be the D (5 bases). Germline V gives CDR1 SQVTM, CDR2 ANQGSEA. The V and J ends lost 3 bases and 4 bases respectively, with 15 bases between them. The CDR3 is 14 amino acids. The CDR3 DNA is TGCAGCGTTGAGGGACGGGGGATGGGCACTGAAGCTTTCTTT. The encoded protein is CSVEGRGMGTEAFF.

This clonotype was detected a few times. CDR3 nucleotide sequence: TGTGCCAGCAGCTCGTCCGGGACACGGGTCTTACGGTCCCAAGAGACCCAGTACTTC. Translated, it gives CASSSSGTRVLRSQETQYF. The chain employs TRBV7-9 and TRBJ2-5, with TRBD1 as a possible D gene (6 bases). CDR1 and CDR2 (germline): SEHNR, FQNEAQ (reference sequence). This CDR3 contains 19 residues. V was cut by 4 bases and J by 1 base, with 25 bases left in between.

This clonotype was counted ten times or more. The chain links TRBV7-9 to TRBJ2-3, with D unclear. Germline-derived CDR1 and CDR2 are SEHNR and FQNEAQ (reference sequence). This CDR3 spans 13 amino acids. V lost 5 bases to trimming and J lost 3 bases, with 9 bases between them. CDR3 DNA sequence: TGTGCCAGCAGCCCCAGTTGGACAGATACGCAGTATTTT. It encodes CASSPSWTDTQYF.

This clonotype was found many times. This chain's CDR3 is CASSLAASGGPQETQYF. CDR3 nucleotide sequence: TGCGCCAGCAGCTTGGCGGCTAGCGGGGGCCCCCAAGAGACCCAGTACTTC. This chain connects TRBV5-1 to TRBJ2-5, with 10 bases aligning to TRBD2. V shed 0 bases, J shed 1 base, and the junction held 6 bases outside the gene matches. CDR1 and CDR2 (germline): SGHRS, YFSETQ. The CDR3 covers 17 residues.

This clonotype was detected a few times. This chain connects TRBV5-1 to TRBJ2-3, with D possibly TRBD2 on 5 matching bases. This CDR3 contains 15 residues. The germline V gene encodes CDR1 SGHRS and CDR2 YFSETQ. V lost 1 base, J lost 2 bases, and 11 bases lay in between. As DNA, the CDR3 is TGCGCCAGCAGCTTGTTAGGGAGTAACACAGATACGCAGTATTTT. It specifies CASSLLGSNTDTQYF.

The sample holds one count of this clonotype. The V gene is TRBV7-9, the J gene TRBJ2-3; 8 bases are a match to TRBD2. CDR3 size: 16 residues. Germline CDR1 SEHNR, CDR2 FQNEAQ (reference sequence). The trim removed 5 bases at V and 6 bases at J, leaving 13 bases unmatched. The CDR3 protein is CASSPRLAIGLDTQYF. CDR3 DNA: TGTGCCAGCAGCCCCCGACTAGCGATAGGGTTGGATACGCAGTATTTT.

Points on this clonotype: Just one base apart from a much larger clone, this may be a read error. V is TRBV3-1 and J is TRBJ2-7; the D gene could be TRBD1 or TRBD2 (5 bases each). Looked up from germline, CDR1 is LGHDT and CDR2 is YNNKEL (reference sequence). The CDR3 length is 13 residues. V dropped 5 bases and J dropped 3 bases, with 11 bases sitting between them. The CDR3 coding sequence is TGTGCCAGCAGCTTCGGGACCGTCTACGAGCAGTACTTC. Protein product: CASSFGTVYEQYF.

Comment on this clonotype: A much larger clone is a single base away; this may be a read error. This sequence joins TRBV7-6 and TRBJ2-7; 7 bases match TRBD1. V was clipped by 4 bases and J by 9 bases; unmatched bases: 9. The germline V gene has CDR1 SGHVS and CDR2 FNYEAQ. This CDR3 comprises 13 residues. DNA for the CDR3: TGTGCCAGCAGCTCGGACAGGAAAGACGGGCAGTACTTC. Amino acid sequence: CASSSDRKDGQYF.

CDR3 nucleotide sequence: TGTGCCAGCACCGCGATTCACACCGGGGAGCTGTTTTTT. Its translation: CASTAIHTGELFF. The chain carries TRBV6-2 or TRBV6-3 and TRBJ2-2; D is undetermined. V dropped 7 bases and J dropped 3 bases, with 9 bases sitting between them. The length of the CDR3 is 13 residues. Per the germline V gene, CDR1 is MNHEY and CDR2 is SVGEGT.

This clonotype was seen at least ten times. The gene calls are TRBV4-3 and TRBJ2-3; D may be TRBD1 (5 bases). This CDR3 has 17 residues. CDR1 and CDR2 from the germline V gene are LGHNA and YSLEER. The V end was cut by 1 base, the J end by 4 bases, with 18 bases between. The CDR3: CASSQVVRADLSDTQYF. The CDR3 coding sequence is TGCGCCAGCAGCCAAGTGGTCAGGGCGGATCTATCAGATACGCAGTATTTT.

In DNA form, the CDR3 reads TGTGCCAGTAGTATAGAAGGGGGGCAAGAGACCCAGTACTTC. Translating it yields CASSIEGGQETQYF. The chain carries TRBV19 and TRBJ2-5; D assignment may be TRBD1 or TRBD2 (6 bases each). The V gene lost 0 bases and the J gene lost 2 bases, with 7 bases spanning the gap. The CDR3 contains 14 residues. Germline CDR1 and CDR2: LNHDA and SQIVND (reference sequence). Drawing the rest from reference TRBV19 and TRBJ2-5, the complete variable domain is DGGITQSPKYLFRKEGQNVTLSCEQNLNHDAMYWYRQDPGQGLRLIYYSQIVNDFQKGDIAEGYSVSREKKESFPLTVTSAQKNPTAFYLCASSIEGGQETQYFGPGTRLLVL.

This rearrangement joins TRBV19 to TRBJ2-7; D might be TRBD1 (6 bases). V was clipped by 1 base and J by 2 bases, with 12 bases between them. This CDR3 contains 15 residues. The germline gives CDR1 LNHDA, CDR2 SQIVND (reference sequence). CDR3 in amino acids: CASSIGAGDTYEQYF. As DNA, the CDR3 is TGTGCCAGTAGTATAGGCGCAGGGGACACCTACGAGCAGTACTTC.

In this sample, this clonotype turned up many times. This chain uses TRBV12-3 or TRBV12-4 with TRBJ2-3; D may be TRBD1 (6 bases). Trimming took 3 bases from V and 2 from J, leaving 12 bases between them. CDR3 length: 15 residues. CDR3 sequence: CASSFRQGNTDTQYF. The CDR3, as DNA: TGTGCCAGCAGTTTTCGGCAGGGGAACACAGATACGCAGTATTTT.

This clonotype has at least ten counts. The chain is built from TRBV4-3 and TRBJ2-3, with D perhaps matching TRBD2 (5 bases). Germline-derived CDR1 and CDR2 are LGHNA and YSLEER. CDR3 size: 15 residues. Trimming removed 0 bases at V and 0 bases at J, with 7 bases between. As DNA, the CDR3 is TGCGCCAGCAGCCAAGAGAGGGCAAGCACAGATACGCAGTATTTT. Residues: CASSQERASTDTQYF.

In the case of this clonotype: Sequence at one end of the junction differs from germline and may be a read error. The chain employs TRBV3-1 and TRBJ2-7; either TRBD1 or TRBD2 may fit D (5 bases each). This CDR3 contains 17 residues. The germline CDR1 and CDR2 sequences are LGHDT and YNNKEL (reference sequence). CDR3 sequence reads: CASSPAVVTGLAYERYF. Here the CDR3 DNA reads TGTGCCAGCAGCCCAGCCGTGGTGACGGGGCTTGCCTACGAGCGGTACTTC.

V usage is TRBV13 and J usage is TRBJ2-3; 15 bases map to TRBD2. In germline, CDR1 is PRHDT, CDR2 FYEKMQ (reference sequence). This CDR3 contains 16 residues. V dropped 3 bases and J dropped 5; count of bases not matched to a gene: 3. The CDR3 spells CASSFGLAGGVDTQYF. DNA for the CDR3: TGTGCCAGCAGCTTCGGACTAGCGGGGGGGGTAGATACGCAGTATTTT.

Comments on this clonotype: Possible read error: a much larger clone is one base away. V usage is TRBV29-1 and J usage is TRBJ1-2; the D gene is possibly TRBD1 (6 bases). This CDR3 is 14 amino acids long. Germline V lookup: CDR1 SQVTM, CDR2 ANQGSEA. CDR3 DNA: TGCGGCGTTGAAGGAAGGGTACAGGGCAGTGGCTACACCTTC. Its translation is CGVEGRVQGSGYTF.

This clonotype was observed at least ten times. J is TRBJ2-3 and V is TRBV18; 9 positions match TRBD1. Looked up from germline, CDR1 is KGHSH and CDR2 is LQKENI. The CDR3 is 15 residues long. V gave up 5 bases and J gave up 5 bases; unmatched junction bases: 8. The CDR3, as DNA: TGTGCCAGCTCATCTACAGGGGGCGCGGGAGATACGCAGTATTTT. It specifies CASSSTGGAGDTQYF.

This clonotype was picked up many times. This rearrangement joins TRBV29-1 to TRBJ2-1; 7 bases are shared with TRBD2. This CDR3 is 14 amino acids long. The junction had 7 bases not matched to a gene; V was cut back by 5 bases and J by 3 bases. CDR1 is SQVTM and CDR2 is ANQGSEA in the germline V gene. CDR3: CSVFGRALYNEQFF. The CDR3, as DNA: TGCAGCGTTTTTGGGAGGGCCCTCTACAATGAGCAGTTCTTC.

This chain connects TRBV20-1 to TRBJ2-1, with TRBD2 identical over 12 bases. CDR3 size: 17 residues. Germline CDR1 DFQATT, CDR2 SNEGSKA (reference sequence). V lost 0 bases to trimming and J lost 9 bases; unmatched junction nucleotides: 12. This CDR3 is CSARETSGGHSNGEQFF. In DNA, the CDR3 is TGCAGTGCTAGAGAGACTAGCGGGGGCCATTCAAACGGTGAGCAGTTCTTC.

The rearrangement joins TRBV4-3 to TRBJ1-4; no firm D call. V lost 0 bases, J lost 16 bases, and 24 bases lay in between. Germline-derived CDR1 and CDR2 are LGHNA and YSLEER. This CDR3 is 16 amino acids long. The CDR3 DNA follows: TGCGCCAGCAGCCAAGATAGGTCCCACGGGAAGCGGCAACCGTTTTTT. Protein product: CASSQDRSHGKRQPFF.

This clonotype was picked up a small number of times. The chain is built from TRBV12-3 or TRBV12-4 and TRBJ2-3, with 10 bases aligning to TRBD2. This CDR3 comprises 16 residues. V trimming: 0 bases; J trimming: 8 bases; junction bases outside the gene matches: 8. The CDR3 nucleotides read TGTGCCAGCAGTTTAGCCGTTAGCGGGGGGACGGGTACGCAGTATTTT. As protein: CASSLAVSGGTGTQYF.

This clonotype occurred a few times. CDR3 DNA: TGTGCCATGGGCAGCGGGAGGGCCTACGAGCAGTACTTC. It codes for CAMGSGRAYEQYF. This chain uses TRBV10-3 with TRBJ2-7, with 10 nucleotides matching TRBD2. In germline, CDR1 is ENHRY, CDR2 SYGVKD. The length of the CDR3 is 13 residues. V shed 9 bases, J shed 2 bases, and the junction held 4 bases outside the gene matches.

This clonotype was counted many times. The V gene is TRBV30, the J gene TRBJ1-1, with D unclear. CDR3 size: 13 residues. In germline, CDR1 is GTSNPN, CDR2 SVGIG (reference sequence). Trimming removed 0 bases from V and 2 bases from J, with 7 bases in between. The CDR3 spells CAWSVMGNTEAFF. For the CDR3, the DNA is TGTGCCTGGAGTGTGATGGGAAACACTGAAGCTTTCTTT.

The rearrangement uses TRBV20-1 and TRBJ2-1, with 8 nucleotides matching TRBD2. The CDR3 is made up of 16 amino acids. The junction had 5 bases not matched to a gene; V was cut back by 1 base and J by 0 bases. The V gene's germline CDR1 is DFQATT and CDR2 SNEGSKA (reference sequence). DNA of the CDR3: TGCAGTGCTAGAGTTTTAGCGGGGAGCTCCTACAATGAGCAGTTCTTC. Residues: CSARVLAGSSYNEQFF.

The sample holds a few counts of this clonotype. At one of its ends the junction is not consistent with the germline gene, which may arise from a read error. This chain connects TRBV7-9 to TRBJ1-1; D ambiguous. Germline V gives CDR1 SEHNR, CDR2 FQNEAQ (reference sequence). The CDR3 spans 15 residues. The CDR3 protein is CACSLVVPLGTEAFF. CDR3 sequence (DNA): TGTGCCTGCAGCTTAGTTGTACCTCTCGGCACTGAAGCTTTCTTT.

The rearrangement links TRBV6-2 or TRBV6-3 to TRBJ2-2; 7 bases agree with TRBD1. With 5 bases clipped from V and 4 bases from J, the junction kept 13 bases outside the gene matches. Germline values: CDR1 MNHEY, CDR2 SVGEGT. The CDR3 sequence is 17 residues long. The CDR3 DNA reads as TGTGCCAGCAGTGACCCACAGGGGATTCGAGTCACCGGGGAGCTGTTTTTT. Protein sequence: CASSDPQGIRVTGELFF.